Listed below are T cell receptor beta chains from one sample, sequenced in a study of T cell responses to AZD1222 COVID-19 vaccine. Assay used: immunoSEQ multiplex PCR; TCRdb lists only in-frame clones, some missing. The data contain more than 100,000 clones, 85% to 95% of them singletons. The sequencing here drew on peripheral blood, taken on day 0 of AZD1222 vaccination. These TCRs come from an adult in good health. Each CDR3 is given with its conserved first and last residue. The D gene is left open where the match is weak. Some rows have no size entry. The others give once, few or many, or a class for an expanded clone.

V: TRBV19
D: -
J: TRBJ1-1
size: -
CDR3: CASSFPTNTEAFF
DNA: TGTGCCAGTAGTTTCCCCACGAACACTGAAGCTTTCTTT

V: TRBV9
D: -
J: TRBJ2-7
size: -
CDR3: CASSDTGRQLLSEQYF
DNA: TGTGCCAGCAGTGACACAGGGAGACAACTCCTGTCCGAGCAGTACTTC

V: TRBV28
D: -
J: TRBJ2-5
size: -
CDR3: CASIDGETQYF
DNA: TGTGCCAGCATCGATGGGGAGACCCAGTACTTC

V: TRBV3-1/TRBV3-2
D: -
J: TRBJ2-1
size: -
CDR3: CASSRDSANEQFF
DNA: TGTGCCAGCAGCAGGGACTCCGCCAATGAGCAGTTCTTC

V: TRBV30
D: -
J: TRBJ2-6
size: -
CDR3: CAWGFVGANVLTF
DNA: TGTGCCTGGGGATTCGTCGGGGCCAACGTCCTGACTTTC

V: TRBV3-1/TRBV3-2
D: -
J: TRBJ1-2
size: -
CDR3: CASSQEGSSYGYTF
DNA: TGTGCCAGCAGCCAAGAGGGCAGCTCCTATGGCTACACCTTC

V: TRBV6-4
D: -
J: TRBJ2-3
size: -
CDR3: CASSEQPTDTQYF
DNA: TGTGCCAGCAGTGAGCAGCCGACAGATACGCAGTATTTT

V: TRBV4-2
D: TRBD2
J: TRBJ2-5
size: many
CDR3: CASSQERGGQETQYF
DNA: TGTGCCAGCAGCCAAGAGCGGGGGGGCCAAGAGACCCAGTACTTC

V: TRBV5-6
D: -
J: TRBJ2-7
size: -
CDR3: CASSYDSYEQYF
DNA: TGTGCCAGCAGCTATGACAGCTACGAGCAGTACTTC

V: TRBV4-3
D: TRBD2
J: TRBJ2-1
size: few
CDR3: CASSQRASGGGEQFF
DNA: TGCGCCAGCAGCCAGCGGGCTAGCGGGGGGGGTGAGCAGTTCTTC

V: TRBV30
D: -
J: TRBJ1-5
size: -
CDR3: CAWSVGIFSQPQHF
DNA: TGTGCCTGGAGTGTTGGTATATTCAGTCAGCCCCAGCATTTT

V: TRBV19
D: -
J: TRBJ2-2
size: once
CDR3: CASSIRDPTGELFF
DNA: TGTGCCAGTAGTATACGGGACCCCACCGGGGAGCTGTTTTTT

V: TRBV19
D: -
J: TRBJ1-5
size: -
CDR3: CASNWQPQHF
DNA: TGTGCCAGTAACTGGCAGCCCCAGCATTTT

V: TRBV7-3
D: -
J: TRBJ1-1
size: -
CDR3: CASSATGFTRNTEAFF
DNA: TGTGCCAGCAGCGCCACAGGGTTCACGCGGAACACTGAAGCTTTCTTT

V: TRBV13
D: TRBD1
J: TRBJ2-1
size: -
CDR3: CASSSRADRASYNEQFF
DNA: TGTGCCAGCAGCTCACGTGCCGACAGGGCCTCCTACAATGAGCAGTTCTTC

V: TRBV18
D: TRBD1
J: TRBJ1-5
size: -
CDR3: CASSPRTGEGQQPQHF
DNA: TGTGCCAGCTCACCAAGGACAGGGGAAGGTCAGCAGCCCCAGCATTTT

V: TRBV7-2
D: -
J: TRBJ2-7
size: -
CDR3: CASSLQGVNPYEQYF
DNA: TGTGCCAGCAGCTTGCAGGGAGTCAACCCCTACGAGCAGTACTTC

V: TRBV20-1
D: TRBD2
J: TRBJ2-1
size: -
CDR3: CSASSGGAGAPEQFF
DNA: TGCAGTGCTAGTTCCGGGGGGGCAGGGGCCCCGGAGCAGTTCTTC

V: TRBV11-1
D: TRBD2
J: TRBJ2-7
size: -
CDR3: CASSLLLAEGTPEQYF
DNA: TGTGCCAGCAGCCTCTTACTAGCGGAGGGAACCCCCGAGCAGTACTTC

V: TRBV28
D: TRBD1
J: TRBJ1-5
size: -
CDR3: CASSGTGGISNQPQHF
DNA: TGTGCCAGCTCCGGGACAGGGGGCATAAGCAATCAGCCCCAGCATTTT

V: TRBV6-1
D: TRBD2
J: TRBJ2-7
size: -
CDR3: CASSERGDYEQYF
DNA: TGTGCCAGCAGTGAGCGGGGGGACTACGAGCAGTACTTC

V: TRBV6-7
D: TRBD2
J: TRBJ2-7
size: -
CDR3: CASCVDGGRASYEQYF
DNA: TGTGCCAGCTGCGTGGATGGAGGGAGGGCCTCCTACGAGCAGTACTTC

V: TRBV2
D: -
J: TRBJ1-2
size: -
CDR3: CASSSRLGGTNYGYTF
DNA: TGTGCCAGCAGTAGCCGGTTGGGGGGAACTAACTATGGCTACACCTTC

V: TRBV6-5
D: TRBD1
J: TRBJ2-7
size: few
CDR3: CASRKTGAYEQYF
DNA: TGTGCCAGCAGGAAGACAGGGGCATACGAGCAGTACTTC